Below, one TCR beta chain is given with its context. Its antigen is as yet unknown. This sample was taken from a study of T cell responses to AZD1222 COVID-19 vaccine. The table came from immunoSEQ multiplex PCR; TCRdb's copy has only in-frame clones and leaves some out. The table includes fewer than 200,000 clones, approximately 90% detected once. V lost 3 bases and J lost 5; bases outside the gene matches: 1. Germline CDR1 SGHVS, CDR2 FQNEAQ. CDR3 length: 14 residues. Overall study findings and caveats: There were mostly white British donors and more females than males, and clonal diversity was possibly underestimated.

This specimen consisted of peripheral blood, obtained 28 days after the second AZD1222 dose. The source of this sequence is an adult who received the AZD1222 COVID-19 vaccine. This sequence joins TRBV7-8 and TRBJ2-4, with 10 positions matching TRBD2. The CDR3 reads CASSFTSGENIQYF. The CDR3 region has the DNA TGTGCCAGCAGCTTTACTAGCGGGGAAAACATTCAGTACTTC.